A single T cell receptor (beta chain) is shown here with its context. Using immunoSEQ multiplex PCR, the repertoire was profiled, and TCRdb retains in-frame clones only, with some absent. The sample has some 140,000 clones, less than 90% seen once; the top ten hold 4.5% to 7%. CDR3 length: 10 amino acids. V gave up 6 bases and J gave up 5 bases, with 8 bases separating them. Germline CDR1 reads DFQATT; CDR2 reads SNEGSKA (reference sequence). These data are taken from a study of blood T cell repertoires in COVID-19. The chain employs TRBV20-1 and TRBJ2-7; TRBD2 is a possible D gene (5 bases). The TCR comes from a man aged 40-55 years with acute COVID-19. The specimen sequenced was PBMCs or T cells enriched from blood (not recorded which). The CDR3 DNA follows: TGCAGTGCGAAGAGGGACGAGCAGTACTTC. Translated: CSAKRDEQYF.